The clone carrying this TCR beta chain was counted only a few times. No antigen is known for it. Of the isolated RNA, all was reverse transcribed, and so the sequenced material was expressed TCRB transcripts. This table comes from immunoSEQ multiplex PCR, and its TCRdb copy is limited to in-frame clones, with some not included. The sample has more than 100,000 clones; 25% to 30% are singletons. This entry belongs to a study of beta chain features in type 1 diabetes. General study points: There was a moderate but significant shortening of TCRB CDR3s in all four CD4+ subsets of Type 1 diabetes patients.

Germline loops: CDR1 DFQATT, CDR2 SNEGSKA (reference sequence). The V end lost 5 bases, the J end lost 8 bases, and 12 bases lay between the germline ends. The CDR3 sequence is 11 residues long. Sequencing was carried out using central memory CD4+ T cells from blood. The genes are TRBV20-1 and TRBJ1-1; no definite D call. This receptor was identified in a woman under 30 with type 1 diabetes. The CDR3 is CSALKQWEAFF. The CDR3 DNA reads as TGCAGTGCTTTGAAACAGTGGGAAGCTTTCTTT.